This T cell receptor beta chain was sequenced during a study of neurological immune-mediated disorders. Unmatched junction bases numbered 13, after V lost 1 base and J lost 5 bases. In germline, CDR1 is SGHRS, CDR2 YFSETQ. This CDR3 comprises 18 residues. The authors produced cDNA by 5'RACE using 10-nucleotide random UMIs. The output of every sequencing run, over 160 million TCR-beta sequences, came from 15-18 subjects. From the 5' RACE reads, TCRdb called clonotypes with MiXCR, one entry per CDR3 protein. Of 65,000 to 95,000 distinct CDR3 sequences in the sample, roughly 4.8% were seen once. This clonotype was observed many times.

The receptor was isolated from a young woman with multiple sclerosis. This sequence joins TRBV5-1 and TRBJ2-1, with TRBD2 identical over 9 bases. The sample comprised PBMCs. Written as DNA, the CDR3 is TGCGCCAGCAGCTTGCAACTTTTGACGACTAGCGGCAACAATGAGCAGTTCTTC. Translating it yields CASSLQLLTTSGNNEQFF.